This TCR beta chain was obtained from a study of blood T cell repertoires in COVID-19. Study context: T cells, B-cell-depleted T cells, or PBMCs provided the cDNA or gDNA that served as material.

This study enrolled people aged about 18 to 90 from approximately 24 US geographic areas. Donors were grouped by their self-reported clinical history. Donors in Cohort 3 counted as recovered after two negative PCRs, clearance, or symptom resolution. V was shortened by 2 bases and J by 2 bases, with 10 bases between the two germline ends. CDR3 length equals 14 residues. In germline, CDR1 is GTSNPN, CDR2 SVGIG (reference sequence). Profiling relied on immunoSEQ multiplex PCR, and the TCRdb table lists in-frame clones only, not all of them. Altogether more than 300,000 clones are present, 85% to 90% being singletons, with the ten largest covering about 4%.

Sample: PBMCs or T cells enriched from blood (not recorded which). The TCR comes from a man between 25 and 39 years old who had recovered from COVID-19. This chain links TRBV30 with TRBJ1-5; D perhaps matches TRBD1 (5 bases). Here the CDR3 DNA reads TGTGCCTGGAGTATGGGGGGTCGCAATCAGCCCCAGCATTTT. It encodes CAWSMGGRNQPQHF.